Shown below are 30 T cell receptor beta chains from a single sample sequenced in a study. In TCRdb, the RT-PCR reads were re-called with MiXCR into one record per CDR3 protein. The profile covers approximately 720,000 distinct CDR3 sequences, with 13% to 15% appearing a single time and roughly 3.6% taken by the ten largest. Sequenced: memory CD4+ T cells from blood. The receptors stem from a female donor in good health, serving as a healthy control.

This clonotype was recorded a few times. The chain joins TRBV7-2 to TRBJ2-2, with 11 nucleotides matching TRBD2. The CDR3 sequence is 17 residues long. The V gene's germline CDR1 is SGHTA and CDR2 FQGNSA. J lost 7 bases, V lost 5 bases, and 12 bases had no gene match. The CDR3 DNA reads as TGTGCCAGCAGCCCCCTCCGTAGCGGGAGGGCCGGCGGGGAGCTGTTTTTT. The encoded protein is CASSPLRSGRAGGELFF.

This clonotype was seen more than once but under ten times. J is TRBJ1-6 and V is TRBV20-1, with D unclear. Trimming removed 3 bases from V and 14 bases from J, with 11 bases in between. The CDR3 runs to 11 residues. Germline V gene sequence: CDR1 DFQATT, CDR2 SNEGSKA (reference sequence). The CDR3 protein is CSASSQVTLHF. The CDR3 region has the DNA TGCAGTGCTAGTTCGCAGGTTACCCTCCACTTT.

This chain links TRBV12-3 or TRBV12-4 with TRBJ1-2; D gene unclear. V shed 4 bases and J shed 12 bases, with 15 bases lying between them. The CDR3 sequence is 12 residues long. CDR3 protein: CASSSRALGNTF. Here the CDR3 DNA reads TGTGCCAGCAGTTCCCGGGCCTTGGGGAACACCTTC.

This clonotype was counted ten times or more. The V call is TRBV29-1, the J call TRBJ2-1; D is uncertain. Trimming pared 4 bases from V and 8 bases from J, leaving 9 bases between. The CDR3 consists of 11 residues. Germline lookup yields CDR1 SQVTM and CDR2 ANQGSEA. The CDR3 nucleotides read TGCAGCGTTGGTGGGCACCATGAGCAGTTCTTC. Protein: CSVGGHHEQFF.

This clonotype was recorded many times. The V call is TRBV12-3 or TRBV12-4, the J call TRBJ2-6; D is uncertain. V lost 4 bases to trimming and J lost 4 bases, with 5 bases between them. This CDR3 region has 13 residues. The CDR3 protein is CASSSRGANVLTF. The CDR3 DNA reads TGTGCCAGCAGTTCTCGGGGGGCCAACGTCCTGACTTTC.

V usage is TRBV6-1 and J usage is TRBJ2-5; tentatively, D is TRBD2 (5 bases). V was clipped by 9 bases and J by 5 bases, with 16 bases between them. Germline CDR1 and CDR2: MNHNS and SASEGT. The CDR3 runs to 13 residues. The CDR3 spells CASRGSLAETQYF. The CDR3 DNA reads TGTGCCAGTAGAGGATCCTTAGCGGAGACCCAGTACTTC.

This sequence joins TRBV20-1 and TRBJ2-3, with TRBD2 identical over 12 bases. V shed 0 bases and J 6 bases; nucleotides not matched to a gene: 7. This CDR3 has 16 residues. In germline, CDR1 is DFQATT, CDR2 SNEGSKA (reference sequence). CDR3 bases: TGCAGTGCTAGAGATCCTAGCGGGGGGGCCGAGGATACGCAGTATTTT. It specifies CSARDPSGGAEDTQYF.

This clonotype was recorded at least ten times. V and J are TRBV10-2 and TRBJ1-5, with D possibly matching TRBD1 (6 bases). V was clipped by 4 bases and J by 5 bases, with 18 bases between them. The germline V gene has CDR1 WSHSY and CDR2 SAAADI. The CDR3 contains 16 residues. This chain's CDR3 is CASSGGPGMGYQPQHF. The CDR3 bases are TGCGCCAGCAGTGGGGGGCCGGGGATGGGATATCAGCCCCAGCATTTT.

This clonotype was seen repeatedly, ten times or more. V usage is TRBV20-1 and J usage is TRBJ2-5; TRBD2 matches 9 bases. In germline, CDR1 is DFQATT, CDR2 SNEGSKA (reference sequence). The CDR3 extends over 14 amino acids. The J segment lost 2 bases and the V segment lost 2 bases, leaving 3 bases of the junction unmatched. DNA for the CDR3: TGCAGTGCTAGAATTAGCGGGGGACAAGAGACCCAGTACTTC. Translated, it gives CSARISGGQETQYF.

This clonotype was recorded many times. The chain links TRBV6-5 to TRBJ1-1; TRBD1 is a possible D gene (5 bases). The V gene lost 6 bases and the J gene lost 2 bases, with 13 bases spanning the gap. The CDR3 spans 14 residues. In germline, CDR1 is MNHEY, CDR2 SVGAGI. The CDR3 spells CASSKNQGNTEAFF. In DNA form, the CDR3 reads TGTGCCAGCAGCAAGAATCAGGGAAACACTGAAGCTTTCTTT.

The chain links TRBV6-5 to TRBJ1-4, with 8 nucleotides matching TRBD1. This CDR3 is built from 15 residues. Trimming took 7 bases from V and 7 from J; bases not matched to a gene: 11. Per germline, CDR1 MNHEY and CDR2 SVGAGI. The CDR3 region has the DNA TGTGCCAGCACTTCCGGAGGACAGGGTGGTGAAAAACTGTTTTTT. It encodes CASTSGGQGGEKLFF.

V usage is TRBV28 and J usage is TRBJ2-6; D is uncertain. V was shortened by 6 bases and J by 0 bases, with 12 bases between the two germline ends. This CDR3 is 16 amino acids long. Per germline, CDR1 MDHEN and CDR2 SYDVKM. This CDR3 reads CASRRSPSSGANVLTF. DNA of the CDR3: TGTGCCAGCAGGAGAAGTCCTTCCTCTGGGGCCAACGTCCTGACTTTC.

The V gene is TRBV28, the J gene TRBJ1-4, with D perhaps TRBD1 (5 bases). Germline V gene sequence: CDR1 MDHEN, CDR2 SYDVKM. Trimming stripped 7 bases from V and 5 bases from J, with 17 bases between. This CDR3 is built from 15 residues. The CDR3 DNA is TGTGCCAGCACCATGCCGGGACCTATGAATGAAAAACTGTTTTTT. Protein: CASTMPGPMNEKLFF.

This clonotype was counted many times. The V call is TRBV5-1, the J call TRBJ2-1, with TRBD2 matching over 8 bases. CDR3 length: 14 residues. Trimming took 0 bases from V and 8 from J; bases not matched to a gene: 4. CDR1 and CDR2 from the germline V gene are SGHRS and YFSETQ. CDR3 in amino acids: CASSLVAGLDEQFF. The DNA of the CDR3 is TGCGCCAGCAGCTTGGTAGCGGGACTCGATGAGCAGTTCTTC.

There are many counts of this clonotype. The V gene is TRBV12-3 or TRBV12-4, the J gene TRBJ2-5, with no clear D. The germline V and J ends were trimmed by 6 bases and 5 bases, with 10 bases remaining between them. The CDR3 totals 12 residues. The CDR3 loop is CASSPFSETQYF. CDR3 nucleotides: TGTGCCAGCAGCCCCTTCAGCGAGACCCAGTACTTC.

In this sample, this clonotype turned up many times. The chain couples TRBV20-1 to TRBJ2-2, with 12 bases fitting TRBD2. The J segment lost 8 bases and the V segment lost 4 bases, leaving 11 bases of the junction unmatched. The CDR3 is made up of 16 amino acids. CDR1 and CDR2 from the germline V gene are DFQATT and SNEGSKA (reference sequence). The CDR3 reads CSATGGHTSGRGELFF. The CDR3 nucleotides read TGCAGTGCTACGGGTGGCCATACTAGCGGGAGGGGGGAGCTGTTTTTT.

The V gene is TRBV3-1, the J gene TRBJ2-5; unclear D gene. CDR3 length: 15 residues. V lost 0 bases to trimming and J lost 4 bases, with 12 bases between them. Germline V lookup: CDR1 LGHDT, CDR2 YNNKEL (reference sequence). The CDR3 loop reads CASSQDGNWRETQYF. The CDR3 coding sequence is TGTGCCAGCAGCCAAGATGGCAACTGGCGAGAGACCCAGTACTTC.

This rearrangement joins TRBV7-9 to TRBJ1-2, with 9 nucleotides matching TRBD1. Germline values: CDR1 SEHNR, CDR2 FQNEAQ (reference sequence). Trimming removed 6 bases from V and 2 bases from J; junction bases left unmatched: 4. The CDR3 has 14 residues. The CDR3 reads CASRPGTGNYGYTF. CDR3 DNA sequence: TGTGCCAGCAGGCCCGGGACAGGGAACTATGGCTACACCTTC.

This chain joins TRBV6-6 and TRBJ1-3; maybe TRBD1 (6 bases). Looked up from germline, CDR1 is MNHNY and CDR2 is SVGAGI (reference sequence). Trimming removed 0 bases at V and 6 bases at J, with 15 bases between. The CDR3 loop spans 16 amino acids. The chain's CDR3 is CASSYSGGGRPNTIYF. In nucleotides, the CDR3 is TGTGCCAGCAGTTACTCGGGAGGGGGTCGTCCAAACACCATATATTTT.

This clonotype was seen at least ten times. Written as DNA, the CDR3 is TGCAGTGCTAGTGCAGATACGCAGTATTTT. Its protein product is CSASADTQYF. The gene calls are TRBV20-1 and TRBJ2-3, with no clear D. V lost 3 bases to trimming and J lost 4 bases, with 2 bases between them. Germline V CDR1 and CDR2: DFQATT, SNEGSKA (reference sequence). CDR3 size: 10 residues.

This chain joins TRBV4-3 and TRBJ2-2, with 9 positions matching TRBD1. Germline trimming cut 4 bases from V and 8 bases from J; bases unmatched to any gene: 2. CDR1 and CDR2 from the germline V gene are LGHNA and YSLEER. This CDR3 contains 13 residues. The CDR3 region is CASSRDRVGELFF. The CDR3 nucleotides are TGCGCCAGCAGCCGGGACAGGGTGGGGGAGCTGTTTTTT.

This clonotype has a count of ten or more. The rearrangement uses TRBV20-1 and TRBJ1-1, with D uncertain. The V end was cut by 2 bases, the J end by 8 bases, with 9 bases between. CDR3 length: 11 residues. Germline V lookup: CDR1 DFQATT, CDR2 SNEGSKA (reference sequence). The DNA of the CDR3 is TGCAGTGCTAGAAGGGCAGGCGAAGCTTTCTTT. This translates into CSARRAGEAFF.

The chain joins TRBV20-1 to TRBJ2-7; 13 bases agree with TRBD2. The germline V gene has CDR1 DFQATT and CDR2 SNEGSKA (reference sequence). The V and J ends lost 0 bases and 4 bases, in that order; junction bases with no gene match: 9. The CDR3 sequence is 17 residues long. CDR3 protein: CSARDLRLAGGGYEQYF. The CDR3 nucleotides read TGCAGTGCTAGAGATCTGAGACTAGCGGGAGGCGGGTACGAGCAGTACTTC.

This clonotype was seen a few times. This chain joins TRBV30 and TRBJ2-3, with 9 bases matching TRBD2. The CDR3 contains 12 residues. The J segment lost 15 bases and the V segment lost 0 bases, leaving 7 bases of the junction unmatched. CDR1 is GTSNPN and CDR2 is SVGIG in the germline V gene (reference sequence). The CDR3 here is CAWSVQGLAAYF. Written as DNA, the CDR3 is TGTGCCTGGAGTGTACAGGGACTAGCAGCCTATTTT.

Many counts were recorded for this clonotype. V usage is TRBV24-1 and J usage is TRBJ2-1; D possibly uses TRBD1 or TRBD2 (5 bases each). Between the trimmed V and J ends, which lost 4 bases and 6 bases, there was a span of 15 bases. Germline assignment: CDR1 KGHDR and CDR2 SFDVKD. The CDR3 has 15 amino acids. CDR3: CATSDYGRGSNEQFF. The CDR3 DNA reads TGTGCCACCAGTGACTACGGACGGGGCAGCAATGAGCAGTTCTTC.

The CDR3 nucleotides are TGTGCCAGCAGGTCCACAACTAATGAGCAGTTCTTC. It yields the protein CASRSTTNEQFF. This chain connects TRBV6-6 to TRBJ2-1; D is unclear. Germline-derived CDR1 and CDR2 are MNHNY and SVGAGI (reference sequence). This CDR3 comprises 12 residues. V lost 6 bases and J 7 bases, leaving 10 bases between the germline ends.

The chain links TRBV15 to TRBJ1-6; D not certain. Per the germline V gene, CDR1 is LNHNV and CDR2 is YYDKDF (reference sequence). The CDR3 is 14 residues long. Trimming cost V 3 bases and J 10 bases, with 13 bases left between them. The CDR3 DNA reads TGTGCCACCAGCAGGGACGACTCCGCGTCACCCCTCCACTTT. Its translation: CATSRDDSASPLHF.

This clonotype was detected ten times or more. The chain employs TRBV12-3 or TRBV12-4 and TRBJ2-3; either TRBD1 or TRBD2 may fit D (5 bases each). Trimming cost V 9 bases and J 6 bases, with 19 bases left between them. The CDR3 length is 14 residues. The CDR3 here is CASAGTHRVDTQYF. CDR3 in DNA: TGTGCCAGTGCCGGGACCCACCGGGTGGATACGCAGTATTTT.

The table lists this clonotype with a few counts. This chain connects TRBV20-1 to TRBJ2-1, with 7 nucleotides matching TRBD1. Trimming cost V 2 bases and J 7 bases; bases outside gene matches: 8. The length of the CDR3 is 14 residues. Germline values: CDR1 DFQATT, CDR2 SNEGSKA (reference sequence). The CDR3 loop is CSARPPGTANEQFF. In nucleotides, the CDR3 is TGCAGTGCTAGACCCCCCGGGACAGCTAATGAGCAGTTCTTC.

This clonotype was found many times. The rearrangement uses TRBV15 and TRBJ1-5; unclear D gene. With 0 bases removed from V and 3 bases from J, the gap between germline ends came to 9 bases. The CDR3 contains 15 residues. CDR1 and CDR2 (germline): LNHNV, YYDKDF (reference sequence). The CDR3 DNA reads TGTGCCACCAGCAGAGATGTGGGTGCCAATCAGCCCCAGCATTTT. Encoded protein: CATSRDVGANQPQHF.